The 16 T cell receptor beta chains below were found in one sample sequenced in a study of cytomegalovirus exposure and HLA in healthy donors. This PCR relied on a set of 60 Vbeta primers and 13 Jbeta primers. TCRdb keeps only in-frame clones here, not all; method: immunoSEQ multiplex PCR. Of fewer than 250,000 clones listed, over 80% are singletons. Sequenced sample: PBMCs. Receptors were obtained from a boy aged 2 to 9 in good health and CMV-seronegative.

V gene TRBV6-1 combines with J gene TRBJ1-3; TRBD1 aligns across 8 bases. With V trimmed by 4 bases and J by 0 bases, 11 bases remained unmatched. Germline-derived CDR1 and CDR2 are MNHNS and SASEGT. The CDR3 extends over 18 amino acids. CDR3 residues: CASSGRIGTGSSGNTIYF. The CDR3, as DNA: TGTGCCAGCAGTGGAAGGATCGGGACAGGTAGCTCTGGAAACACCATATATTTT.

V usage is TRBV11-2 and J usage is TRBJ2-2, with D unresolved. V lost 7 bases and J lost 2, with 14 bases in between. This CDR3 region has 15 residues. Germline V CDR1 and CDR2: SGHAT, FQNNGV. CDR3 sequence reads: CASTYDPINTGELFF. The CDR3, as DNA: TGTGCCAGCACCTATGATCCCATCAACACCGGGGAGCTGTTTTTT.

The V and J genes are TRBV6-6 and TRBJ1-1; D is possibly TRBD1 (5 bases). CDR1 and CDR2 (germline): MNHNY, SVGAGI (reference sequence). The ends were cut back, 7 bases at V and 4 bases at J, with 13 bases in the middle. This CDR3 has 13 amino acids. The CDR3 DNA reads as TGTGCCAGCATTACCGGGGGGACCACTGAAGCTTTCTTT. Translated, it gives CASITGGTTEAFF.

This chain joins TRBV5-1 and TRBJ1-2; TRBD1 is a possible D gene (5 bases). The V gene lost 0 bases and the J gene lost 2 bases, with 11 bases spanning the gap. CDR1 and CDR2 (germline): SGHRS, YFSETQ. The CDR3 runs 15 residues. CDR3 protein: CASSLDRGENYGYTF. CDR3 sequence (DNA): TGCGCCAGCAGCTTGGATAGGGGTGAAAACTATGGCTACACCTTC. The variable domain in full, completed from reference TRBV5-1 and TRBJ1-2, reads KAGVTQTPRYLIKTRGQQVTLSCSPISGHRSVSWYQQTPGQGLQFLFEYFSETQRNKGNFPGRFSGRQFSNSRSEMNVSTLELGDSALYLCASSLDRGENYGYTFGSGTRLTVV.

CDR3 sequence: CASSLQISGNTIYF. CDR3 DNA: TGTGCCAGCAGCTTACAAATCTCTGGAAACACCATATATTTT. The chain links TRBV11-2 to TRBJ1-3, with D unresolved. Germline CDR1 SGHAT, CDR2 FQNNGV. V lost 2 bases, J lost 0 bases, and 5 bases lay in between. There are 14 residues in the CDR3.

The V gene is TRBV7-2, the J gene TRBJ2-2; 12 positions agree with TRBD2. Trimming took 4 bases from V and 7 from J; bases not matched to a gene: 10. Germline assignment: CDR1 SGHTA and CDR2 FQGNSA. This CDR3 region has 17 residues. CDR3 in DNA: TGTGCCAGCAGCTCCCCTAGCGGGAGGGCCGTTGGCGGGGAGCTGTTTTTT. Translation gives CASSSPSGRAVGGELFF.

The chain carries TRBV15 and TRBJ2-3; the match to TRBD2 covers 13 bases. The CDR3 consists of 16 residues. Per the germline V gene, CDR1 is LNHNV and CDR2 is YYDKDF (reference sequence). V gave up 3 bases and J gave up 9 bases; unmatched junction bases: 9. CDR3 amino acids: CATSSGTSGGALTQYF. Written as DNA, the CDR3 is TGTGCCACCAGCAGCGGTACTAGCGGGGGGGCGCTAACGCAGTATTTT.

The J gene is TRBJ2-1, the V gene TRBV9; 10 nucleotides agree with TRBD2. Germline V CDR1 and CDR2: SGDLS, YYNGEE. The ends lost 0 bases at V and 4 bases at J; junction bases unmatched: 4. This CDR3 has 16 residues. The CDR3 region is CASSVEAGGRYNEQFF. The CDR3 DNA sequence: TGTGCCAGCAGCGTAGAAGCGGGGGGGCGTTACAATGAGCAGTTCTTC. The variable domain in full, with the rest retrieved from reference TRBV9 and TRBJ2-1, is DSGVTQTPKHLITATGQRVTLRCSPRSGDLSVYWYQQSLDQGLQFLIQYYNGEERAKGNILERFSAQQFPDLHSELNLSSLELGDSALYFCASSVEAGGRYNEQFFGPGTRLTVL.

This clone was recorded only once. CDR3 in DNA: TGTGCCAGCAGCTTGGTGGGGGGGACCCAGCATTTT. Protein product: CASSLVGGTQHF. The chain joins TRBV11-2 to TRBJ1-5; a possible D gene is TRBD1 (5 bases). The V gene lost 3 bases and the J gene lost 11 bases, with 11 bases spanning the gap. This CDR3 spans 12 amino acids. CDR1 is SGHAT, CDR2 FQNNGV, per germline. The variable domain in full, with the rest retrieved from reference TRBV11-2 and TRBJ1-5, is EAGVAQSPRYKIIEKRQSVAFWCNPISGHATLYWYQQILGQGPKLLIQFQNNGVVDDSQLPKDRFSAERLKGVDSTLKIQPAKLEDSAVYLCASSLVGGTQHFGDGTRLSIL.

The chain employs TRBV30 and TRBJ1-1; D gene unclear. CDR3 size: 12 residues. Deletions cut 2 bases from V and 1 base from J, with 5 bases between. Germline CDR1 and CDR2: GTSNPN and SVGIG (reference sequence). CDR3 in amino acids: CAWSPRNTEAFF. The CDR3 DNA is TGTGCCTGGAGTCCCAGGAACACTGAAGCTTTCTTT.

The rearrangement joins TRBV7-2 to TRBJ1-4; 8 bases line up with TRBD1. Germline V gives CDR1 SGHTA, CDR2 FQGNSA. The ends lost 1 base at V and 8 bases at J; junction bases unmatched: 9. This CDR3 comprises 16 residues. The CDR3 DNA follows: TGTGCCAGCAGCTTAGACCTCGGGACAGGTGGAGAAAAACTGTTTTTT. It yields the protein CASSLDLGTGGEKLFF. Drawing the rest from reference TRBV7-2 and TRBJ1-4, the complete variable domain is GAGVSQSPSNKVTEKGKDVELRCDPISGHTALYWYRQSLGQGLEFLIYFQGNSAPDKSGLPSDRFSAERTGGSVSTLTIQRTQQEDSAVYLCASSLDLGTGGEKLFFGSGTQLSVL.

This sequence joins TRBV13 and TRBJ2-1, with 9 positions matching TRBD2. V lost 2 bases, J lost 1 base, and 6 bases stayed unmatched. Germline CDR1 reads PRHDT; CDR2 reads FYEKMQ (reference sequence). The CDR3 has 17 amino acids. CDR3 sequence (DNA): TGTGCCAGCAGCTTACGTCTAGCGGGATCATCCTACAATGAGCAGTTCTTC. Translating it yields CASSLRLAGSSYNEQFF.

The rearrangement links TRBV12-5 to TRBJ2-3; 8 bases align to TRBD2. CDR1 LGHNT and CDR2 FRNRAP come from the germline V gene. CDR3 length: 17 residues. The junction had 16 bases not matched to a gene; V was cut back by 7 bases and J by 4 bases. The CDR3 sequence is CASASLSSGGPPDTQYF. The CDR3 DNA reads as TGTGCTAGTGCCTCCTTGTCCAGCGGGGGCCCCCCAGATACGCAGTATTTT.

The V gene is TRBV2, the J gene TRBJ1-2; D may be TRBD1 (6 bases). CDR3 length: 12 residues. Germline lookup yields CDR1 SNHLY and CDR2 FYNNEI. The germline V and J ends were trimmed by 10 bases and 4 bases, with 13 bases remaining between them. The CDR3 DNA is TGTGCCACCGGCGGGGGCGGCTATGGCTACACCTTC. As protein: CATGGGGYGYTF. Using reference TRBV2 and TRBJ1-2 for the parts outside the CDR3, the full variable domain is EPEVTQTPSHQVTQMGQEVILRCVPISNHLYFYWYRQILGQKVEFLVSFYNNEISEKSEIFDDQFSVERPDGSNFTLKIRSTKLEDSAMYFCATGGGGYGYTFGSGTRLTVV.

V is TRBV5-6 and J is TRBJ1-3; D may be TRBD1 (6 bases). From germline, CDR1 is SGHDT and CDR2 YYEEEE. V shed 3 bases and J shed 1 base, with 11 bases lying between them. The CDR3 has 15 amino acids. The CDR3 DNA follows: TGTGCCAGCAGCTCCACAGGGTGGTCTGGAAACACCATATATTTT. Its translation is CASSSTGWSGNTIYF.

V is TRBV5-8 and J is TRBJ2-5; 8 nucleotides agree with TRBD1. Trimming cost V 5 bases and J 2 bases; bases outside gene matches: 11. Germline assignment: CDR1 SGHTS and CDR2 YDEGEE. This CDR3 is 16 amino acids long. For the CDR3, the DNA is TGTGCCAGCAGTGTTCCCGGGACAGGCGCACAAGAGACCCAGTACTTC. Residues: CASSVPGTGAQETQYF.